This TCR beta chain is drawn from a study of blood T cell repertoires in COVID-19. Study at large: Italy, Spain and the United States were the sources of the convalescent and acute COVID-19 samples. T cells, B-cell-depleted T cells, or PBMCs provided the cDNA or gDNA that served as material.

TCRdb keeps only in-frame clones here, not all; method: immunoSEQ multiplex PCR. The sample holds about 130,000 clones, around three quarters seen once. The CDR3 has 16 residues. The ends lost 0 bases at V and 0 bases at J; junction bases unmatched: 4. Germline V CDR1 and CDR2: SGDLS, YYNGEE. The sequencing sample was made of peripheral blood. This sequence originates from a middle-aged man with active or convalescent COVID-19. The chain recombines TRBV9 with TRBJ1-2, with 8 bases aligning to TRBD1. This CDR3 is CASSVGGQGTNYGYTF. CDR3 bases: TGTGCCAGCAGCGTAGGCGGACAGGGTACTAACTATGGCTACACCTTC. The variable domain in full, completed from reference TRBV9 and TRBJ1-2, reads DSGVTQTPKHLITATGQRVTLRCSPRSGDLSVYWYQQSLDQGLQFLIQYYNGEERAKGNILERFSAQQFPDLHSELNLSSLELGDSALYFCASSVGGQGTNYGYTFGSGTRLTVV.